Listed here are 2 T cell receptor beta chains from one sample, sequenced in a study of Ad26.COV2.S vaccination and SARS-CoV-2 variants. This table comes from immunoSEQ multiplex PCR, and its TCRdb copy is limited to in-frame clones, with some not included. This table holds about 420,000 clones, 88% found once. Treatment defined: around 19 received Ad26.COV2.S at low or high dose, single or two shots; roughly five received placebo; per-sample allocation not given. Specimens were obtained on day 63 following the first vaccine or placebo injection. The sample was peripheral blood, taken in a trial of Ad26.COV2.S vaccine versus placebo. The receptors derive from a person between 18 and 65 years old who received the Ad26.COV2.S COVID-19 vaccine or a placebo.

A word on this clone: The same CDR3 can be traced to other DNA sequences in this sample. The chain combines TRBV27 with TRBJ2-7; 7 nucleotides agree with TRBD1. J gave up 6 bases and V 6 bases, and 5 bases lay outside the gene matches. The CDR3 is 12 residues long. Germline CDR1 reads MNHEY; CDR2 reads SMNVEV (reference sequence). CDR3 DNA sequence: TGTGCCAGCAGCTTACAGGGGTCCGAGCAGTACTTC. Protein sequence: CASSLQGSEQYF.

The V gene is TRBV24-1, the J gene TRBJ2-3, with TRBD2 identical over 8 bases. The CDR3 totals 14 residues. Germline V gene lookup returns CDR1 KGHDR and CDR2 SFDVKD. The V gene end was trimmed by 10 bases and the J gene end by 2 bases; junction bases not matched to a gene: 7. The CDR3 protein is CATEASGLTDTQYF. The CDR3 nucleotides read TGTGCCACGGAGGCTAGCGGGCTCACAGATACGCAGTATTTT.